Listed below are T cell receptor beta chains from one sample, sequenced in a study of blood T cell repertoires in COVID-19. TCRdb keeps only in-frame clones here, not all; method: immunoSEQ multiplex PCR. There are about 130,000 clones in the sample; around 85% occur only once, and about 3% lies in the top ten. Specimen: peripheral blood. These receptors originate from a woman at least 80 years old with acute or convalescent COVID-19. The CDR3 runs from the conserved cysteine through the conserved F or W. The D gene is left open where the match is weak. Clone sizes are given selectively: once, few, many, or a class where the clone is expanded.

V gene: TRBV2; clone size: -; J gene: TRBJ1-4; D gene: -; CDR3 protein: CASDPTGSNEKLFF; CDR3 DNA: TGTGCCAGTGATCCGACAGGCTCTAATGAAAAACTGTTTTTT
V gene: TRBV27; clone size: -; J gene: TRBJ2-2; D gene: -; CDR3 protein: CASSLFKNTGELFF; CDR3 DNA: TGTGCCAGCAGTTTGTTCAAGAACACCGGGGAGCTGTTTTTT
V gene: TRBV27; clone size: -; J gene: TRBJ1-5; D gene: TRBD1; CDR3 protein: CASSSQGARRPQHF; CDR3 DNA: TGTGCCAGCAGTTCGCAGGGGGCGCGGCGGCCCCAGCATTTT
V gene: TRBV7-9; clone size: -; J gene: TRBJ1-1; D gene: -; CDR3 protein: CASSLPDGEAFF; CDR3 DNA: TGTGCCAGCAGCCTACCCGACGGGGAAGCTTTCTTT
V gene: TRBV7-9; clone size: -; J gene: TRBJ2-5; D gene: TRBD2; CDR3 protein: CASSPDGGIGETQYF; CDR3 DNA: TGTGCCAGCAGCCCCGACGGGGGGATCGGGGAGACCCAGTACTTC
V gene: TRBV10-3; clone size: -; J gene: TRBJ1-2; D gene: -; CDR3 protein: CAISESILSGDGGYTF; CDR3 DNA: TGTGCCATCAGTGAGTCGATATTGTCAGGGGACGGCGGCTACACCTTC
V gene: TRBV11-2; clone size: -; J gene: TRBJ2-3; D gene: -; CDR3 protein: CASSWGRGLGDTQYF; CDR3 DNA: TGTGCCAGCAGCTGGGGCAGGGGTCTAGGAGATACGCAGTATTTT
V gene: TRBV25-1; clone size: -; J gene: TRBJ2-2; D gene: -; CDR3 protein: CATTSDSRTGELFF; CDR3 DNA: TGTGCCACCACGTCGGACAGTCGGACCGGGGAGCTGTTTTTT
V gene: TRBV4-1; clone size: -; J gene: TRBJ1-4; D gene: -; CDR3 protein: CASSHPSGRGFEKLFF; CDR3 DNA: TGCGCCAGCAGCCACCCGTCGGGGAGAGGGTTTGAAAAACTGTTTTTT
V gene: TRBV7-2; clone size: many; J gene: TRBJ1-5; D gene: -; CDR3 protein: CASSLVGQNSNQPQHF; CDR3 DNA: TGTGCCAGCAGCTTAGTCGGACAGAATAGCAATCAGCCCCAGCATTTT
V gene: TRBV5-1; clone size: -; J gene: TRBJ2-3; D gene: -; CDR3 protein: CASSLESSSDTQYF; CDR3 DNA: TGCGCCAGCAGCTTGGAGAGTAGCTCAGATACGCAGTATTTT
V gene: TRBV20-1; clone size: -; J gene: TRBJ1-5; D gene: -; CDR3 protein: CSASELRDQPQHF; CDR3 DNA: TGCAGTGCTAGTGAACTGAGGGATCAGCCCCAGCATTTT
V gene: TRBV7-9; clone size: few; J gene: TRBJ1-2; D gene: TRBD1; CDR3 protein: CASSLGQGGYGYTF; CDR3 DNA: TGTGCCAGCAGCTTGGGACAGGGGGGCTATGGCTACACCTTC
V gene: TRBV18; clone size: -; J gene: TRBJ2-5; D gene: TRBD2; CDR3 protein: CASSMTSGGSETQYF; CDR3 DNA: TGTGCCAGCTCAATGACTAGCGGGGGATCGGAGACCCAGTACTTC